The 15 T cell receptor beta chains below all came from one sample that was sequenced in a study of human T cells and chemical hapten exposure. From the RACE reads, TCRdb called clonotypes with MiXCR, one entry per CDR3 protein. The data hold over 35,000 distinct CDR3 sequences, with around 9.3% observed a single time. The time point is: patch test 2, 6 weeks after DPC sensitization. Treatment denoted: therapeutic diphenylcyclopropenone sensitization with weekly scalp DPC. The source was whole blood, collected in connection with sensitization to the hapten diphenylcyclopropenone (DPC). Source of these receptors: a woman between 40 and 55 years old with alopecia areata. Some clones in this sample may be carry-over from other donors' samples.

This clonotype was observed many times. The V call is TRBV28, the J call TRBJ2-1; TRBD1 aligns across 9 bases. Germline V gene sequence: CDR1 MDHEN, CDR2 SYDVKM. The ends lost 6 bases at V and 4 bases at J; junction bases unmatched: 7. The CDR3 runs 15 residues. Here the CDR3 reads CASRLEGTGYNEQFF. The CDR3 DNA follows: TGTGCCAGCAGACTAGAGGGGACAGGGTACAATGAGCAGTTCTTC.

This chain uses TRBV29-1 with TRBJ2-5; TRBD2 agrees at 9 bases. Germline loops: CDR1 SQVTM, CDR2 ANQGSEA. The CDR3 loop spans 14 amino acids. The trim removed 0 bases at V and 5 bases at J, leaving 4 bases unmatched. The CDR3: CSVEDSGRTETQYF. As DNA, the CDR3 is TGCAGCGTTGAAGACAGCGGGAGGACGGAGACCCAGTACTTC.

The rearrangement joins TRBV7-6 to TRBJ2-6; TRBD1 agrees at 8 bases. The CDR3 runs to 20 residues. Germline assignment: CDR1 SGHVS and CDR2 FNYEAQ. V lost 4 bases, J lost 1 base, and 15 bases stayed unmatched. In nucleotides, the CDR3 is TGTGCCAGCAGCTACCCATTTAATGGACAGGGATCATCTGGGGCCAACGTCCTGACTTTC. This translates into CASSYPFNGQGSSGANVLTF.

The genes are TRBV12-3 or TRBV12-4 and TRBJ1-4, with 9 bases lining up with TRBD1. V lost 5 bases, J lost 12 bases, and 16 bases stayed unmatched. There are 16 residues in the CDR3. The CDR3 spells CASSLRQGGPPLELFF. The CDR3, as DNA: TGTGCCAGCAGTCTACGACAGGGGGGCCCACCATTGGAACTGTTTTTT.

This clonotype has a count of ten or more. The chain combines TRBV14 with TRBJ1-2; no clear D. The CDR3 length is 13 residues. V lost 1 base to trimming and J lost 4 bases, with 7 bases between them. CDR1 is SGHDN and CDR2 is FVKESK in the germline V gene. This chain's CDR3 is CASSQGPSYGYTF. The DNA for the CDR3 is TGTGCCAGCAGCCAAGGACCGAGCTATGGCTACACCTTC.

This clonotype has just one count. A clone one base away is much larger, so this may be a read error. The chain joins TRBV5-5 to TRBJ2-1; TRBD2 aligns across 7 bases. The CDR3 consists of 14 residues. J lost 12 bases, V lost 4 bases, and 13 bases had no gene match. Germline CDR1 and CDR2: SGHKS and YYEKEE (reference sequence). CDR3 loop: CASSGGPAGNRQFF. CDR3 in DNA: TGTGCCAGCAGCGGGGGACCAGCGGGGAACAGGCAGTTCTTC.

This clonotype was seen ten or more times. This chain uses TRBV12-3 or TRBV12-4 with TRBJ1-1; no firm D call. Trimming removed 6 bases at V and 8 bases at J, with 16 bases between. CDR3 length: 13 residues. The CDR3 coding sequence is TGTGCCAGCAGCCGTGGAGGCGGAAGAGAAGCTTTCTTT. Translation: CASSRGGGREAFF.

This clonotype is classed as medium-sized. The CDR3, as DNA: TGCAGTGCTAGCGGGGGGAGCTCCTACAATGAGCAGTTCTTC. The encoded protein is CSASGGSSYNEQFF. The genes are TRBV20-1 and TRBJ2-1, with TRBD2 matching 7 bases. This CDR3 spans 14 amino acids. The V segment lost 3 bases and the J segment 0 bases; nucleotides outside the gene matches: 2. Per germline, CDR1 DFQATT and CDR2 SNEGSKA (reference sequence).

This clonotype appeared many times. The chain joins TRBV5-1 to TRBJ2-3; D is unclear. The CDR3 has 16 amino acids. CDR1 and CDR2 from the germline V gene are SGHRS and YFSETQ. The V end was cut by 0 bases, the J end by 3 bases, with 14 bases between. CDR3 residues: CASSLGTRSATDTQYF. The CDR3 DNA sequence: TGCGCCAGCAGCTTGGGTACACGATCGGCAACAGATACGCAGTATTTT.

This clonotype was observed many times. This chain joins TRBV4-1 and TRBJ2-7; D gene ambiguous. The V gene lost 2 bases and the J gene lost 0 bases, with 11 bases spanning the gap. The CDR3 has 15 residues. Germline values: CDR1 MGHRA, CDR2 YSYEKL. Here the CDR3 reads CASSQLLKSSYEQYF. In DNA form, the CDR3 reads TGCGCCAGCAGCCAACTTTTAAAGAGCTCCTACGAGCAGTACTTC.

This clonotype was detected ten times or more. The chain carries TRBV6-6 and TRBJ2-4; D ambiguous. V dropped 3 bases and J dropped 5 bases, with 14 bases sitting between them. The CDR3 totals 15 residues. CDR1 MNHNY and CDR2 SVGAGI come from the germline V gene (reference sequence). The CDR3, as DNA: TGTGCCAGCAGTTATGGGGTGGCGGCCGAAAACATTCAGTACTTC. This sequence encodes CASSYGVAAENIQYF.

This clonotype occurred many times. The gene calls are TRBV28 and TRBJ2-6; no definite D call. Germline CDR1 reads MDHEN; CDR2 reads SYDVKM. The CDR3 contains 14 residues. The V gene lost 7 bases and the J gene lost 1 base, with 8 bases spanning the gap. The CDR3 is CASTTASGANVLTF. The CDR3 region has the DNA TGTGCCAGCACTACAGCTTCTGGGGCCAACGTCCTGACTTTC.

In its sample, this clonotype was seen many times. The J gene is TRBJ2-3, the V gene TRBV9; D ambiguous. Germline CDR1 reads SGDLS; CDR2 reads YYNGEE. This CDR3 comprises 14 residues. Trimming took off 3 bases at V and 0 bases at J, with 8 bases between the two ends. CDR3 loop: CASSGASSTDTQYF. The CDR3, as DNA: TGTGCCAGCAGCGGAGCGTCCAGCACAGATACGCAGTATTTT.

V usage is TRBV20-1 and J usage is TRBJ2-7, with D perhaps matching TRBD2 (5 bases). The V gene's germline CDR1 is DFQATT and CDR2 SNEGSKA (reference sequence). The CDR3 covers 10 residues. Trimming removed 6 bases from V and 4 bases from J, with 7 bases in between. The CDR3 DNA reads TGCAGTGCCGGACTGTACGAGCAGTACTTC. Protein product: CSAGLYEQYF.

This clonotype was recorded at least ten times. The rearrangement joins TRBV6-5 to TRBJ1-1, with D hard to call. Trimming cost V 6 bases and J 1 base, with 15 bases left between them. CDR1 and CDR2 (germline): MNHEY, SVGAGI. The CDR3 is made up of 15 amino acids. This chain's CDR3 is CASRLLVYGNTEAFF. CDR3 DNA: TGTGCCAGCAGATTACTGGTTTATGGGAACACTGAAGCTTTCTTT.